This passage covers 21 T cell receptor beta chains from one sample sequenced in a study of CD8+CD57+ T cells in acquired aplastic anemia. Genomic DNA provided the template from which TCR beta VDJ and CDR3 profiles were obtained. TCRdb processed the reads anew with MiXCR; each CDR3 protein has one entry. The sample lists fewer than 250,000 distinct CDR3 sequences, around 45% occurring once. Patients selected for sequencing had displayed CD8+CD57+ cell expansion by flow cytometry. Source material: sorted CD4+, CD8+, or CD8+CD57+ T cells (not recorded which) from PBMCs. The receptors come from a human donor with aplastic anemia.

The chain is built from TRBV6-4 and TRBJ2-3; the match to TRBD2 covers 12 bases. Germline CDR1 MRHNA, CDR2 SNTAGT. Unmatched junction bases numbered 5, after V lost 0 bases and J lost 4 bases. The CDR3 totals 17 residues. The CDR3 protein is CASSDSTSGGEADTQYF. CDR3 nucleotides: TGTGCCAGCAGTGACTCGACTAGCGGGGGTGAAGCAGATACGCAGTATTTT.

This clonotype occurred many times. The V call is TRBV14, the J call TRBJ2-3; D not certain. CDR3 size: 14 residues. V was trimmed by 0 bases and J by 3 bases, leaving 7 bases between them. CDR1 SGHDN and CDR2 FVKESK come from the germline V gene. The CDR3 loop reads CASSQERWTDTQYF. CDR3 in DNA: TGTGCCAGCAGCCAAGAAAGGTGGACAGATACGCAGTATTTT.

The chain uses TRBV5-1 and TRBJ2-3; tentative D call: TRBD2 (6 bases). The CDR3 runs 14 residues. CDR1 is SGHRS and CDR2 is YFSETQ in the germline V gene. CDR3 protein: CTGSWKGRTDTQYF. The CDR3, as DNA: TGCACCGGCAGCTGGAAGGGGAGGACAGATACGCAGTATTTT.

The J gene is TRBJ2-1, the V gene TRBV10-3, with 7 bases lining up with TRBD2. The germline V gene encodes CDR1 ENHRY and CDR2 SYGVKD. Germline trimming cut 2 bases from V and 5 bases from J; bases unmatched to any gene: 12. The CDR3 length is 17 residues. The CDR3 is CAISEISLGGRNNEQFF. In DNA, the CDR3 is TGTGCCATCAGTGAGATCTCCCTTGGCGGGAGAAACAATGAGCAGTTCTTC.

The chain uses TRBV20-1 and TRBJ1-2; D is undetermined. V gave up 3 bases and J gave up 5 bases, with 10 bases separating them. The germline gives CDR1 DFQATT, CDR2 SNEGSKA (reference sequence). The CDR3 sequence is 12 residues long. For the CDR3, the DNA is TGCAGTGCTAGGACGGTTGGTTATGGCTACACCTTC. As protein: CSARTVGYGYTF.

This clonotype is a singleton in its sample. V gene TRBV2 combines with J gene TRBJ1-2; D is perhaps TRBD1 (5 bases). Germline CDR1 is SNHLY and CDR2 is FYNNEI. Between the trimmed V and J ends, which lost 6 bases and 5 bases, there was a span of 10 bases. The CDR3 runs to 12 residues. The CDR3 reads CASRIGTYGYTF. CDR3 in DNA: TGTGCCAGCAGAATAGGGACGTATGGCTACACCTTC.

This clonotype was seen more than once but under ten times. The J gene is TRBJ1-2, the V gene TRBV9; no clear D gene. With 0 bases removed from V and 1 base from J, the gap between germline ends came to 7 bases. Germline-derived CDR1 and CDR2 are SGDLS and YYNGEE. The length of the CDR3 is 14 residues. The CDR3 protein is CASSVGGSNYGYTF. In nucleotides, the CDR3 is TGTGCCAGCAGCGTAGGAGGCAGTAACTATGGCTACACCTTC. Full variable domain (rest looked up from reference TRBV9 and TRBJ1-2): DSGVTQTPKHLITATGQRVTLRCSPRSGDLSVYWYQQSLDQGLQFLIQYYNGEERAKGNILERFSAQQFPDLHSELNLSSLELGDSALYFCASSVGGSNYGYTFGSGTRLTVV.

The chain uses TRBV7-2 and TRBJ2-5; maybe TRBD2 (7 bases). Germline V lookup: CDR1 SGHTA, CDR2 FQGNSA. There are 12 residues in the CDR3. Trimming removed 8 bases at V and 5 bases at J, with 12 bases between. The CDR3 reads CASGGAHETQYF. The CDR3 region has the DNA TGTGCCAGCGGGGGGGCGCACGAGACCCAGTACTTC.

The V gene is TRBV20-1, the J gene TRBJ2-3; no clear D. The CDR3 sequence is 12 residues long. V was shortened by 4 bases and J by 2 bases, with 7 bases between the two germline ends. Germline loops: CDR1 DFQATT, CDR2 SNEGSKA (reference sequence). This chain's CDR3 is CSAKGNTDTQYF. The CDR3 region has the DNA TGCAGTGCTAAAGGAAACACAGATACGCAGTATTTT.

Ten or more counts support this clonotype. CDR3 loop: CASSQVGENSPLHF. CDR3 DNA sequence: TGCGCCAGCAGCCAAGTGGGGGAAAATTCACCCCTCCACTTT. V and J are TRBV4-1 and TRBJ1-6, with D tentatively TRBD1 (5 bases). V dropped 1 base and J dropped 7 bases, with 8 bases sitting between them. The CDR3 sequence is 14 residues long. Per germline, CDR1 MGHRA and CDR2 YSYEKL.

This clonotype was counted at least ten times. The V call is TRBV5-6, the J call TRBJ2-1, with 10 positions matching TRBD2. The CDR3 is 16 residues long. J gave up 10 bases and V 2 bases, and 12 bases lay outside the gene matches. CDR1 SGHDT and CDR2 YYEEEE come from the germline V gene. CDR3 sequence reads: CASSLDRVLLAGEQFF. CDR3 nucleotide sequence: TGTGCCAGCAGCTTAGACAGGGTGCTACTAGCGGGAGAGCAGTTCTTC.

This chain uses TRBV15 with TRBJ1-1; D possibly corresponds to TRBD1 (5 bases). The V end lost 3 bases, the J end lost 7 bases, and 12 bases lay between the germline ends. Germline values: CDR1 LNHNV, CDR2 YYDKDF (reference sequence). The CDR3 is 13 residues long. Here the CDR3 reads CATSSLTASEAFF. The DNA of the CDR3 is TGTGCCACCAGCAGCTTGACAGCTAGTGAAGCTTTCTTT.

The genes are TRBV4-3 and TRBJ1-2; tentatively, D is TRBD1 (6 bases). This CDR3 is built from 13 residues. V dropped 1 base and J dropped 8 bases, with 11 bases sitting between them. Germline CDR1 LGHNA, CDR2 YSLEER. CDR3 bases: TGCGCCAGCAGCCAAGGACAGGTTCAGGGCTACACCTTC. Protein sequence: CASSQGQVQGYTF.

The table lists this clonotype with a count of one. The genes are TRBV19 and TRBJ2-1, with 9 bases that match TRBD2. Trimming took 3 bases from V and 5 from J; bases not matched to a gene: 8. Germline V gene lookup returns CDR1 LNHDA and CDR2 SQIVND (reference sequence). The CDR3 is 16 amino acids. The CDR3 here is CASSMSSGSFNNEQFF. CDR3 DNA sequence: TGTGCCAGTAGTATGAGTAGCGGGAGTTTCAACAATGAGCAGTTCTTC.

The chain uses TRBV7-2 and TRBJ1-2; 7 nucleotides line up with TRBD1. CDR3 size: 13 residues. The trim removed 3 bases at V and 4 bases at J, leaving 2 bases unmatched. Germline CDR1 reads SGHTA; CDR2 reads FQGNSA. CDR3 loop: CASSLWDSYGYTF. DNA of the CDR3: TGTGCCAGCAGCTTGTGGGACAGCTATGGCTACACCTTC.

In this sample, this clonotype turned up many times. The V and J genes are TRBV20-1 and TRBJ2-5; D might be TRBD2 (5 bases). The ends were cut back, 0 bases at V and 3 bases at J, with 11 bases in the middle. This CDR3 has 14 residues. From germline, CDR1 is DFQATT and CDR2 SNEGSKA (reference sequence). The CDR3 nucleotides read TGCAGTGCTAGAGATCATGTCGGGGAAGAGACCCAGTACTTC. This encodes CSARDHVGEETQYF.

As for this clonotype: An end of the junction does not agree with germline; a read error may underlie this. The rearrangement uses TRBV10-3 and TRBJ2-7; 7 positions agree with TRBD1. The CDR3 covers 14 residues. The germline CDR1 and CDR2 sequences are ENHRY and SYGVKD. CDR3 region: CASSLTGVAYEQCF. The CDR3 DNA follows: TGTGCCAGCAGTTTAACAGGGGTTGCCTACGAGCAGTGCTTC.

In regard to this clonotype: A read error is likely, as this CDR3 ends without the conserved phenylalanine or tryptophan. This sequence joins TRBV19 and TRBJ1-2, with TRBD1 identical over 9 bases. The CDR3 is made up of 15 amino acids. After removal of 6 bases from V and 6 bases from J, the junction contained 11 bases not matched to a gene. From germline, CDR1 is LNHDA and CDR2 SQIVND (reference sequence). The CDR3 coding sequence is TGTGCCAGTAGCACCCGCGGACAGGGGCCGCATGGCTACACCTCC. Translation gives CASSTRGQGPHGYTS.

This clonotype came up a few times. This chain uses TRBV6-5 with TRBJ1-5; 9 bases agree with TRBD1. The CDR3 consists of 21 residues. Looked up from germline, CDR1 is MNHEY and CDR2 is SVGAGI. Germline trimming cut 6 bases from V and 0 bases from J; bases unmatched to any gene: 21. CDR3 DNA: TGTGCCAGCAGCCGGTCCGGGACAGGGACGGGGTTGGGATATAGCAATCAGCCCCAGCATTTT. This gives the protein CASSRSGTGTGLGYSNQPQHF.

To note about this clonotype: One end of the junction is discordant with germline, which a read error may explain. V usage is TRBV20-1 and J usage is TRBJ2-3; D is unresolved. Germline CDR1 and CDR2: DFQATT and SNEGSKA (reference sequence). The CDR3 has 12 amino acids. CDR3 loop: CSAEPSVDTQYF. The CDR3, as DNA: TGCAGTGCCGAGCCATCTGTTGATACGCAGTACTTT.

In this sample, this clonotype turned up many times. This chain connects TRBV7-9 to TRBJ2-7, with 10 bases that match TRBD2. With 5 bases clipped from V and 0 bases from J, the junction kept 13 bases outside the gene matches. The CDR3 totals 18 residues. Germline lookup yields CDR1 SEHNR and CDR2 FQNEAQ (reference sequence). DNA of the CDR3: TGTGCCAGCAGCCCACGGGGGGCTAGCGGGAGATACTCCTACGAGCAGTACTTC. Translation gives CASSPRGASGRYSYEQYF.